This is a list of T cell receptor beta chains from one sample in a study of blood T cell repertoires in COVID-19. Assay: immunoSEQ multiplex PCR; the TCRdb copy retains only in-frame clones and omits some. Of some 160,000 clones listed, about four fifths are singletons. Sequencing was carried out using peripheral blood. The receptors were gathered from a woman aged 80 or over with acute or convalescent COVID-19. The CDR3 runs from the conserved cysteine through the conserved F or W.

v_call	j_call	cdr3_aa
TRBV6-6	TRBJ1-2	CASTRTAANYGYTF
TRBV7-9	TRBJ2-7	CASTRTSGYEQYF
TRBV2	TRBJ2-2	CASSDSRGTVGELFF
TRBV7-2	TRBJ2-6	CASSLQGPGANVLTF
TRBV29-1	TRBJ1-1	CSVGRGNTEAFF
TRBV6-5	TRBJ1-1	CASNKQGLTEAFF
TRBV18	TRBJ1-2	CASSPPTQELYGYTF
TRBV20-1	TRBJ1-6	CSASRQGTSPLHF
TRBV9	TRBJ2-1	CASSVVQDAEQFF
TRBV11-3	TRBJ2-1	CASSLATGEQFF
TRBV12-3/TRBV12-4	TRBJ2-5	CASSQGYQETQYF
TRBV2	TRBJ1-2	CASSQGQGIYGYTF
TRBV6-5	TRBJ2-7	CASSLAGTGPNEQYF
TRBV7-2	TRBJ2-3	CASSYRVRADTQYF
TRBV12-2	TRBJ2-5	CASAGREETQYF
TRBV2	TRBJ1-1	CASKELMNTEAFF
TRBV19	TRBJ1-1	CASSTVQGTEAFF
TRBV28	TRBJ2-1	CASSPTSGGVRYNEQFF
TRBV27	TRBJ2-5	CASSLTYQETQYF
TRBV28	TRBJ1-5	CASSFPLGRGASNQPQHF
TRBV6-5	TRBJ1-4	CASSPTGSTNEKLFF
TRBV2	TRBJ1-6	CASSGSRVDNNSPLHF
TRBV24-1	TRBJ2-5	CATSDSIGTGGEETQYF
TRBV27	TRBJ2-3	CARHSDSTDTQYF
TRBV5-4	TRBJ2-5	CASSTRDRRETQYF
TRBV5-6	TRBJ1-5	CASTWGQAGQPQHF
TRBV30	TRBJ2-5	CAWTRGDRGQETQYF
TRBV18	TRBJ2-7	CASSPGTGGYEQYF
TRBV5-1	TRBJ2-3	CASSFETSSTDTQYF
TRBV4-2	TRBJ1-6	CASSQVGWGVIDSPLHF
TRBV19	TRBJ1-2	CASSPGVQNYGYTF
TRBV19	TRBJ1-5	CASSAGQGIHQPQHF
TRBV29-1	TRBJ1-4	CSVGDTANEKLFF
TRBV6-2/TRBV6-3	TRBJ2-3	CASSTLTSGGPDTQYF
TRBV7-9	TRBJ1-2	CASSLDSIGGYTF
TRBV5-1	TRBJ2-3	CASSLDSSGDTQYF
TRBV28	TRBJ1-2	CASSEDEAVLRGYTF
TRBV7-2	TRBJ2-3	CASSLVGESTDTQYF
TRBV9	TRBJ1-4	CASSVAPVDIQRGKLFF
TRBV7-2	TRBJ1-1	CASSLGGQVTEAFF
TRBV10-1	TRBJ2-7	CASSDGQGKTYEQYF
TRBV2	TRBJ2-7	CASEEWVGEQYF